Below are 24 T cell receptor beta chains sequenced from a single sample in a study of shared clonotypes between healthy human individuals. Assay: immunoSEQ multiplex PCR; the TCRdb copy retains only in-frame clones and omits some. The data show some 700,000 clones, with around 90% seen just once and 30% to 40% held by the top ten. The sample comprised memory CD8+ T cells from PBMCs. Documented subset: CD45RO+ cells pooled with CCR7-negative TemRA cells. Source of these receptors: a man younger than 30 in good health. Some clones in this sample may be carry-over from other donors' samples.

The V and J genes are TRBV27 and TRBJ2-3; TRBD2 might be the D (7 bases). The CDR3 extends over 17 amino acids. Trimming pared 6 bases from V and 1 base from J, leaving 20 bases between. Germline V gene lookup returns CDR1 MNHEY and CDR2 SMNVEV (reference sequence). The CDR3 sequence is CASSYLSWEGGTDTQYF. CDR3 bases: TGTGCCAGCAGCTATCTATCATGGGAGGGGGGCACAGATACGCAGTATTTT.

This chain connects TRBV7-3 to TRBJ2-1; TRBD2 aligns across 8 bases. This CDR3 has 15 amino acids. Per the germline V gene, CDR1 is SGHTA and CDR2 is FQGTGA. Unmatched junction bases numbered 7, after V lost 5 bases and J lost 4 bases. In nucleotides, the CDR3 is TGTGCCAGCAGCCCCGGACTAGCTTTATACAATGAGCAGTTCTTC. Protein: CASSPGLALYNEQFF. The variable domain in full, with the rest retrieved from reference TRBV7-3 and TRBJ2-1, is GAGVSQTPSNKVTEKGKYVELRCDPISGHTALYWYRQSLGQGPEFLIYFQGTGAADDSGLPNDRFFAVRPEGSVSTLKIQRTERGDSAVYLCASSPGLALYNEQFFGPGTRLTVL.

This clone was detected a few times. One end of the junction is discordant with germline, which a read error may explain. The chain has TRBV30 and TRBJ1-1, with a tentative D call TRBD1 (6 bases). The germline V gene has CDR1 GTSNPN and CDR2 SVGIG (reference sequence). The CDR3 totals 13 residues. CDR3: CAWSVMGDTEAFF. The DNA for the CDR3 is TGTGCCTGGAGTGTAATGGGGGACACCGAAGCTTTCTTT.

About this clone itself: Within the sample, other DNA sequences also encode this same CDR3. This chain joins TRBV27 and TRBJ2-1; the D is unclear. The CDR3 loop spans 14 amino acids. Between the trimmed V and J ends, which lost 1 base and 0 bases, there was a span of 4 bases. Germline lookup yields CDR1 MNHEY and CDR2 SMNVEV (reference sequence). The CDR3 bases are TGTGCCAGCAGTTTATACAGCTCCTACAATGAGCAGTTCTTC. This translates into CASSLYSSYNEQFF.

The chain carries TRBV25-1 and TRBJ2-7; D unresolved. V was shortened by 0 bases and J by 2 bases, with 8 bases between the two germline ends. The CDR3 consists of 14 residues. CDR1 MGHDK and CDR2 SYGVNS come from the germline V gene. The CDR3 protein is CASSEYGATYEQYF. The CDR3 nucleotides read TGTGCCAGCAGTGAATATGGCGCCACCTACGAGCAGTACTTC.

The J gene is TRBJ2-1, the V gene TRBV25-1, with D tentatively TRBD1 (5 bases). The V end lost 7 bases, the J end lost 4 bases, and 5 bases lay between the germline ends. Germline V CDR1 and CDR2: MGHDK, SYGVNS. This CDR3 has 11 residues. DNA of the CDR3: TGTGCCAGCAAGGGGTACAATGAGCAGTTCTTC. Amino acids: CASKGYNEQFF.

V is TRBV7-9 and J is TRBJ2-1; no clear D gene. Trimming took off 5 bases at V and 10 bases at J, with 9 bases between the two ends. This CDR3 has 11 amino acids. The germline V gene has CDR1 SEHNR and CDR2 FQNEAQ (reference sequence). The CDR3 protein is CASSPTKEQFF. CDR3 DNA sequence: TGTGCCAGCAGCCCCACGAAAGAGCAGTTCTTC.

The chain combines TRBV6-6 with TRBJ1-2; TRBD1 might be the D (6 bases). V was cut by 5 bases and J by 8 bases, with 18 bases left in between. The germline V gene encodes CDR1 MNHNY and CDR2 SVGAGI (reference sequence). CDR3 length: 14 amino acids. The chain's CDR3 is CASSDRGQRSGYTF. The CDR3 DNA reads as TGTGCCAGCAGTGACAGAGGACAGAGGTCGGGCTACACCTTC.

CDR3 region: CASSQLPRPAWDTLNTEAFF. DNA for the CDR3: TGTGCCAGCAGCCAACTCCCTCGGCCCGCATGGGACACCCTGAACACTGAAGCTTTCTTT. The genes are TRBV14 and TRBJ1-1; TRBD1 is a possible D gene (6 bases). The V gene lost 2 bases and the J gene lost 0 bases, with 25 bases spanning the gap. This CDR3 spans 20 amino acids. Germline V gives CDR1 SGHDN, CDR2 FVKESK. The variable domain in full, with the rest retrieved from reference TRBV14 and TRBJ1-1, is EAGVTQFPSHSVIEKGQTVTLRCDPISGHDNLYWYRRVMGKEIKFLLHFVKESKQDESGMPNNRFLAERTGGTYSTLKVQPAELEDSGVYFCASSQLPRPAWDTLNTEAFFGQGTRLTVV.

The rearrangement uses TRBV6-5 and TRBJ2-3, with 7 bases matching TRBD1. Germline V CDR1 and CDR2: MNHEY, SVGAGI. This CDR3 is built from 14 residues. The V gene end was trimmed by 10 bases and the J gene end by 3 bases; junction bases not matched to a gene: 10. The CDR3 loop reads CATSSGQETDTQYF. In DNA, the CDR3 is TGTGCCACATCCTCAGGACAGGAAACAGATACGCAGTATTTT.

The chain links TRBV4-1 to TRBJ2-2; 11 bases map to TRBD2. Germline V gene data show CDR1 as MGHRA and CDR2 as YSYEKL. The V and J ends lost 0 bases and 5 bases, in that order; junction bases with no gene match: 8. This CDR3 region has 18 residues. The CDR3 bases are TGCGCCAGCAGCCAAGAGGAACTAGCGGGAGATCTAACCGGGGAGCTGTTTTTT. Translated: CASSQEELAGDLTGELFF.

The chain joins TRBV21-1 to TRBJ1-4. TRBV21-1 is assigned pseudogene status. CDR3 length: 15 residues. In nucleotides, the CDR3 is TGTGCCAGCTACTGGAAAAAGGGGACCAGCGAAAAACTGTTTTTT. Protein: CASYWKKGTSEKLFF.

The chain links TRBV5-6 to TRBJ2-5, with 10 bases identical to TRBD1. V lost 4 bases and J lost 7; bases outside the gene matches: 16. Germline V gives CDR1 SGHDT, CDR2 YYEEEE. The CDR3 is made up of 17 amino acids. DNA of the CDR3: TGTGCCAGCAGCGGGGGAGCCGGGACAGGGGAGGGAAGGACCCAGTACTTC. Protein: CASSGGAGTGEGRTQYF.

This sequence joins TRBV27 and TRBJ2-5; 11 bases map to TRBD1. Germline loops: CDR1 MNHEY, CDR2 SMNVEV (reference sequence). This CDR3 spans 15 amino acids. The junction had 6 bases not matched to a gene; V was cut back by 6 bases and J by 3 bases. CDR3 nucleotides: TGTGCCAGCAGCCGAAGGGGACAGGGGGAAGAGACCCAGTACTTC. Protein product: CASSRRGQGEETQYF.

V is TRBV6-6 and J is TRBJ2-1; 9 bases match TRBD1. This CDR3 is built from 14 residues. V trimming: 6 bases; J trimming: 7 bases; junction bases outside the gene matches: 7. Per the germline V gene, CDR1 is MNHNY and CDR2 is SVGAGI (reference sequence). For the CDR3, the DNA is TGTGCCAGCAGGAGGACAGGGGAACGAAATGAGCAGTTCTTC. This codes for CASRRTGERNEQFF.

Note on this clone: Other DNA sequences in this specimen translate into the identical CDR3. The rearrangement joins TRBV27 to TRBJ2-1, with D perhaps TRBD1 or TRBD2 (5 bases each). This CDR3 has 13 residues. The V end lost 2 bases, the J end lost 3 bases, and 5 bases lay between the germline ends. CDR1 and CDR2 (germline): MNHEY, SMNVEV (reference sequence). In DNA form, the CDR3 reads TGTGCCAGCAGTTTAGGGGGCTACAATGAGCAGTTCTTC. Encoded protein: CASSLGGYNEQFF.

The rearrangement uses TRBV5-6 and TRBJ1-2; tentatively, D is TRBD1 (5 bases). The V gene's germline CDR1 is SGHDT and CDR2 YYEEEE. Trimming removed 2 bases from V and 7 bases from J, with 9 bases in between. The CDR3 extends over 12 amino acids. The CDR3 nucleotides read TGTGCCAGCAGCTTCCAGGGTGTTGGCTACACCTTC. It yields the protein CASSFQGVGYTF.

In its sample, this clone was seen once. The rearrangement uses TRBV2 and TRBJ2-3, with 13 bases that match TRBD2. Germline loops: CDR1 SNHLY, CDR2 FYNNEI. The length of the CDR3 is 20 residues. With V trimmed by 0 bases and J by 3 bases, 12 bases remained unmatched. The CDR3 loop reads CASSEAQGLAGSVWTDTQYF. The CDR3 region has the DNA TGTGCCAGCAGTGAAGCCCAGGGACTAGCGGGAAGCGTGTGGACAGATACGCAGTATTTT.

This clone was counted a single time. The chain joins TRBV28 to TRBJ1-6; D unclear. V shed 4 bases and J shed 9 bases, with 4 bases lying between them. The CDR3 contains 11 residues. CDR1 is MDHEN, CDR2 SYDVKM, per germline. This CDR3 is CASSSSSPLHF. CDR3 DNA sequence: TGTGCCAGCAGTTCTTCTTCACCCCTCCACTTT.

The gene calls are TRBV7-6 and TRBJ2-5; possibly TRBD1 or TRBD2 for D (6 bases each). This CDR3 is built from 15 residues. V was pared by 5 bases and J by 9 bases, with 22 bases between. Germline V gene sequence: CDR1 SGHVS, CDR2 FNYEAQ. The CDR3 reads CASSLHYGGRGSQYF. In DNA, the CDR3 is TGTGCCAGCAGCCTACACTACGGGGGAAGGGGGTCCCAGTACTTC. Full variable domain (outside the CDR3, taken from reference TRBV7-6 and TRBJ2-5): GAGVSQSPRYKVTKRGQDVALRCDPISGHVSLYWYRQALGQGPEFLTYFNYEAQQDKSGLPNDRFSAERPEGSISTLTIQRTEQRDSAMYRCASSLHYGGRGSQYFGPGTRLLVL.

This chain connects TRBV27 to TRBJ2-2; 10 bases line up with TRBD1. The V segment lost 5 bases and the J segment 5 bases; nucleotides outside the gene matches: 5. CDR1 and CDR2 (germline): MNHEY, SMNVEV (reference sequence). CDR3 length: 15 amino acids. The CDR3: CASSPGDRGTGELFF. The CDR3, as DNA: TGTGCCAGCAGTCCGGGGGACAGGGGAACCGGGGAGCTGTTTTTT.

The genes are TRBV10-1 and TRBJ2-7, with 7 positions matching TRBD1. This CDR3 contains 15 residues. V dropped 0 bases and J dropped 2; count of bases not matched to a gene: 4. Germline CDR1 is WNHNN and CDR2 is SYGVQD (reference sequence). The chain's CDR3 is CASSESGQETYEQYF. CDR3 in DNA: TGCGCCAGCAGTGAGTCTGGACAGGAAACCTACGAGCAGTACTTC.

V usage is TRBV6-1 and J usage is TRBJ2-7; 7 bases line up with TRBD1. This CDR3 is built from 20 residues. V shed 0 bases, J shed 2 bases, and the junction held 19 bases outside the gene matches. Per the germline V gene, CDR1 is MNHNS and CDR2 is SASEGT. The CDR3 spells CASSEARGRGQLFLTYEQYF. The CDR3 region has the DNA TGTGCCAGCAGTGAAGCGCGAGGACGGGGACAGCTTTTTCTTACCTACGAGCAGTACTTC.

The V gene is TRBV28, the J gene TRBJ1-1, with 9 bases identical to TRBD1. The CDR3 runs 16 residues. Germline lookup yields CDR1 MDHEN and CDR2 SYDVKM. V shed 4 bases and J 1 base; nucleotides not matched to a gene: 7. DNA for the CDR3: TGTGCCAGCAGTTCAGGGACAGGGATAAGGAACACTGAAGCTTTCTTT. Residues: CASSSGTGIRNTEAFF.